Following are 24 T cell receptor beta chains from one sample sequenced in a study of regulatory T cells in long-lasting Graves disease. The time point here: persistent/refractory GD, antithyroid drugs over 5 years with positive TRAb. Making the TCR library involved RNA that had been extracted from PBMCs. In building TCR beta libraries, iRepertoire HTBI primers were used together with Arm-PCR of CDR3 regions. One entry per CDR3 protein, called by TCRdb with MiXCR from the multiplex PCR reads. This table holds about 460,000 distinct CDR3 sequences, approximately 23% found once. Sequences were derived from peripheral blood mononuclear cells (PBMCs), sampled when the disease was refractory, from a patient treated with antithyroid drugs. These receptors were taken from a female donor with Graves disease.

V is TRBV18 and J is TRBJ1-2; D gene ambiguous. This CDR3 has 15 residues. Germline CDR1 reads KGHSH; CDR2 reads LQKENI. V dropped 2 bases and J dropped 3 bases, with 13 bases sitting between them. DNA of the CDR3: TGTGCCAGCTCACCATTATCCGGTCGGGACTATGGCTACACCTTC. It yields the protein CASSPLSGRDYGYTF.

This clonotype was observed a few times. The chain couples TRBV6-1 to TRBJ1-4; 7 bases map to TRBD1. In germline, CDR1 is MNHNS, CDR2 SASEGT. CDR3 length: 16 residues. Trimming at V came to 5 bases and at J to 13 bases, leaving 19 bases not matched to a gene. CDR3 nucleotide sequence: TGTGCCAGCAGTCACCGAATCAGACAGGGCTCGTCGGGACTGTTTTTT. Its translation is CASSHRIRQGSSGLFF.

This rearrangement joins TRBV9 to TRBJ1-5, with D possibly matching TRBD1 (5 bases). V lost 0 bases to trimming and J lost 6 bases, with 7 bases between them. Germline lookup yields CDR1 SGDLS and CDR2 YYNGEE. The CDR3 extends over 13 amino acids. The CDR3 region is CASSVAGSQPQHF. The CDR3 DNA reads as TGTGCCAGCAGCGTAGCAGGGTCTCAGCCCCAGCATTTT. Looking up the rest from reference TRBV9 and TRBJ1-5 gives the full variable domain: DSGVTQTPKHLITATGQRVTLRCSPRSGDLSVYWYQQSLDQGLQFLIQYYNGEERAKGNILERFSAQQFPDLHSELNLSSLELGDSALYFCASSVAGSQPQHFGDGTRLSIL.

The CDR3 DNA reads as TGTGCCAGCTCAGAGAGGGGGGCGGGCACTGAAGCTTTCTTT. Residues: CASSERGAGTEAFF. The J gene is TRBJ1-1, the V gene TRBV27; D may be TRBD1 (6 bases). Germline CDR1 reads MNHEY; CDR2 reads SMNVEV (reference sequence). Trimming stripped 8 bases from V and 4 bases from J, with 17 bases between. There are 14 residues in the CDR3.

This clonotype was observed at least ten times. This rearrangement joins TRBV6-1 to TRBJ2-5; no firm D call. The CDR3 is 14 residues long. Germline CDR1 and CDR2: MNHNS and SASEGT. V gave up 5 bases and J gave up 2 bases, with 12 bases separating them. As DNA, the CDR3 is TGTGCCAGCAGTCCACTTCCAGGTCAAGAGACCCAGTACTTC. Translated, it gives CASSPLPGQETQYF.

This clonotype was counted ten times or more. This sequence joins TRBV29-1 and TRBJ1-2, with 10 bases identical to TRBD1. The CDR3 covers 13 residues. The germline CDR1 and CDR2 sequences are SQVTM and ANQGSEA. V was pared by 5 bases and J by 1 base, with 1 base of the junction left unmatched. In DNA form, the CDR3 reads TGCAGCGTTAGGGACAGGGGTAACTATGGCTACACCTTC. This encodes CSVRDRGNYGYTF.

Ten or more counts support this clonotype. V is TRBV12-3 or TRBV12-4 and J is TRBJ1-2, with 9 bases that match TRBD1. CDR3 length equals 16 residues. The V gene end was trimmed by 2 bases and the J gene end by 4 bases; junction bases not matched to a gene: 8. The CDR3 sequence is CASSLKGGQGSYGYTF. CDR3 DNA: TGTGCCAGCAGTTTAAAAGGGGGACAGGGATCCTATGGCTACACCTTC.

V is TRBV9 and J is TRBJ1-4; the D gene is possibly TRBD1 (6 bases). V was shortened by 4 bases and J by 0 bases, with 16 bases between the two germline ends. The CDR3 spans 17 residues. The germline V gene encodes CDR1 SGDLS and CDR2 YYNGEE. The chain's CDR3 is CASSIGQSSATNEKLFF. CDR3 DNA: TGTGCCAGCAGCATCGGACAGAGTTCTGCAACTAATGAAAAACTGTTTTTT. The full variable domain, completed using reference TRBV9 and TRBJ1-4, is DSGVTQTPKHLITATGQRVTLRCSPRSGDLSVYWYQQSLDQGLQFLIQYYNGEERAKGNILERFSAQQFPDLHSELNLSSLELGDSALYFCASSIGQSSATNEKLFFGSGTQLSVL.

V gene TRBV19 combines with J gene TRBJ1-1; D ambiguous. The CDR3 sequence is 13 residues long. Per the germline V gene, CDR1 is LNHDA and CDR2 is SQIVND (reference sequence). Trimming removed 7 bases from V and 1 base from J, with 10 bases in between. CDR3 residues: CASIPGWNTEAFF. The DNA for the CDR3 is TGTGCCAGTATTCCGGGGTGGAACACTGAAGCTTTCTTT.

The chain joins TRBV25-1 to TRBJ2-5, with D maybe TRBD2 (6 bases). Germline values: CDR1 MGHDK, CDR2 SYGVNS. The CDR3 totals 14 residues. Trimming cost V 3 bases and J 5 bases, with 13 bases left between them. DNA of the CDR3: TGTGCCAGCAGTGAGGGACTCCTTCGGGAGACCCAGTACTTC. Protein sequence: CASSEGLLRETQYF.

With respect to this clonotype: One end of the junction is discordant with germline, which a read error may explain. The rearrangement joins TRBV3-1 to TRBJ1-1, with D perhaps TRBD1 (5 bases). The germline V gene encodes CDR1 LGHDT and CDR2 YNNKEL (reference sequence). The CDR3 spans 15 residues. The DNA for the CDR3 is TGTGCCAGCAGCAAAGATGCCGGGGGGGGCACTGAAGCTTTCTTT. This translates into CASSKDAGGGTEAFF.

The V call is TRBV5-1, the J call TRBJ2-7; 7 bases match TRBD2. The germline CDR1 and CDR2 sequences are SGHRS and YFSETQ. CDR3 length: 16 residues. V lost 0 bases, J lost 5 bases, and 11 bases stayed unmatched. DNA of the CDR3: TGCGCCAGCAGCTTGGCGGAAGGCGGGAGTCGGGACGAGCAGTACTTC. Its protein is CASSLAEGGSRDEQYF.

This clonotype showed up many times. The V and J genes are TRBV29-1 and TRBJ1-1; D perhaps matches TRBD1 (6 bases). This CDR3 comprises 14 residues. The V and J ends lost 4 bases and 0 bases respectively, with 12 bases between them. CDR1 and CDR2 from the germline V gene are SQVTM and ANQGSEA. CDR3 residues: CSVGRDTVNTEAFF. The CDR3 DNA reads as TGCAGCGTTGGGCGGGACACCGTGAACACTGAAGCTTTCTTT.

This clonotype was picked up many times. The chain couples TRBV7-2 to TRBJ1-5; D is possibly TRBD1 (6 bases). Germline CDR1 is SGHTA and CDR2 is FQGNSA. The CDR3 covers 16 residues. The V end was cut by 1 base, the J end by 9 bases, with 19 bases between. The CDR3 sequence is CASSLEGGVTFRPQHF. As DNA, the CDR3 is TGTGCCAGCAGCTTAGAGGGGGGGGTAACATTCCGGCCCCAGCATTTT.

This clonotype came up many times. The chain employs TRBV6-1 and TRBJ1-5; 7 bases fit TRBD1. The ends lost 10 bases at V and 5 bases at J; junction bases unmatched: 11. The CDR3 consists of 14 residues. The germline V gene has CDR1 MNHNS and CDR2 SASEGT. The CDR3 region has the DNA TGTGCCACCCACAGGGGCCAAAGCGATCAGCCCCAGCATTTT. Protein product: CATHRGQSDQPQHF.

CDR3 residues: CASSLSRGGASYEQYF. CDR3 nucleotide sequence: TGTGCCAGCAGCCTCTCTAGGGGGGGAGCCTCCTACGAGCAGTACTTC. The rearrangement links TRBV14 to TRBJ2-7, with a tentative D call TRBD2 (7 bases). The CDR3 is made up of 16 amino acids. Germline values: CDR1 SGHDN, CDR2 FVKESK. V dropped 4 bases and J dropped 0 bases, with 16 bases sitting between them.

The chain recombines TRBV4-1 with TRBJ2-5; TRBD1 or TRBD2 may be the D gene (5 bases each). Per germline, CDR1 MGHRA and CDR2 YSYEKL. The germline V and J ends were trimmed by 1 base and 5 bases, with 20 bases remaining between them. This CDR3 is built from 17 residues. As DNA, the CDR3 is TGCGCCAGCAGCCAAGGCGGCGGGCTAGGGGTGGGGGAGACCCAGTACTTC. Encoded protein: CASSQGGGLGVGETQYF.

J is TRBJ2-5 and V is TRBV4-2, with unresolved D. The CDR3 spans 15 residues. Per germline, CDR1 LGHNA and CDR2 YNFKEQ. The ends were cut back, 2 bases at V and 7 bases at J, with 17 bases in the middle. The CDR3 DNA follows: TGTGCCAGCAGCCAAACTCCCCACTCCGCGGCGACCCAGTACTTC. Translated, it gives CASSQTPHSAATQYF.

The rearrangement joins TRBV7-2 to TRBJ2-4, with D perhaps TRBD1 or TRBD2 (5 bases each). Trimming removed 5 bases at V and 2 bases at J, with 16 bases between. Germline V gene sequence: CDR1 SGHTA, CDR2 FQGNSA. This CDR3 contains 16 residues. CDR3 coding DNA: TGTGCCAGCAGCCCCCCCTTTGGGGGAACCAAAAACATTCAGTACTTC. The encoded protein is CASSPPFGGTKNIQYF.

This clonotype was seen ten or more times. The chain couples TRBV12-3 or TRBV12-4 to TRBJ1-1, with D possibly TRBD1 on 5 matching bases. Deletions cut 3 bases from V and 8 bases from J, with 13 bases between. The CDR3 has 13 amino acids. The CDR3 loop reads CASSLGQRKEAFF. The CDR3 nucleotides are TGTGCCAGCAGTTTGGGGCAGCGTAAGGAAGCTTTCTTT.

There are many counts of this clonotype. The CDR3 DNA reads as TGTGCCATCAGGGACAGGAGAACGAACACCGGGGAGCTGTTTTTT. It encodes CAIRDRRTNTGELFF. The chain employs TRBV10-3 and TRBJ2-2; 7 bases match TRBD1. V lost 6 bases and J lost 0; bases outside the gene matches: 4. The CDR3 sequence is 15 residues long. Germline V gene data show CDR1 as ENHRY and CDR2 as SYGVKD.

The chain recombines TRBV7-9 with TRBJ1-1, with D possibly being TRBD1 (6 bases). The CDR3 runs 15 residues. V gave up 5 bases and J gave up 4 bases, with 17 bases separating them. Germline assignment: CDR1 SEHNR and CDR2 FQNEAQ (reference sequence). The CDR3 DNA follows: TGTGCCAGCAGCCCCCCGGGACACGAGGGCACTGAAGCTTTCTTT. Residues: CASSPPGHEGTEAFF.

In regard to this clonotype: A read error may be the cause here, since a much bigger clone is one base away. The rearrangement uses TRBV5-6 and TRBJ1-1, with D possibly matching TRBD1 (6 bases). Germline CDR1 reads SGHDT; CDR2 reads YYEEEE. V was clipped by 1 base and J by 0 bases, with 7 bases between them. The CDR3 is made up of 14 amino acids. CDR3 sequence reads: CASSLYRVNTEAFF. CDR3 coding DNA: TGTGCCAGCAGCTTGTACAGGGTGAACACTGAAGCTTTCTTT.

This clonotype was seen many times. The rearrangement uses TRBV28 and TRBJ1-2, with 8 bases identical to TRBD1. This CDR3 has 15 residues. V gave up 4 bases and J gave up 0 bases; unmatched junction bases: 4. Germline lookup yields CDR1 MDHEN and CDR2 SYDVKM. DNA of the CDR3: TGTGCCAGCAGTTACTCGACAGGGGCTAACTATGGCTACACCTTC. This encodes CASSYSTGANYGYTF.